A single sample is the source of the 13 T cell receptor beta chains below, sequenced in a study of tumor-infiltrating lymphocytes in primary liver carcinoma. Co-extraction of RNA and DNA was performed on 20-30 mg of unsorted bulk tissue. The authors made TCR beta cDNA from around 500 ng total RNA with a constant-region primer. Modified slightly, ARM-PCR produced TCR beta libraries over three nested multiplex PCR rounds. Each of the first two PCR rounds ran nine to ten cycles with TRBV1-TRBV30 forward and C-beta reverse primers. TCRdb called the multiplex PCR reads again in MiXCR, with one record for every CDR3 protein. The profile shows approximately 110,000 distinct CDR3 sequences, roughly three fifths of them singletons. Sample: liver tumor tissue from sampling region 1. Subset given: tumor region T1, superior pole. These receptors were collected from an older woman with primary liver carcinoma and hepatitis B virus infection.

A note on this clonotype: The missing conserved phenylalanine or tryptophan at the end of this CDR3 makes a read error likely. The CDR3 protein is CVSSYPGQLSAFL. The CDR3 region has the DNA TGTGTCAGCAGTTACCCGGGACAACTTTCAGCTTTCCTT. This chain joins TRBV6-2 or TRBV6-3 and TRBJ1-1, with a weak D call TRBD1 (6 bases). There are 13 residues in the CDR3. Germline CDR1 reads MNHEY; CDR2 reads SVGEGT.

On this clonotype itself: The junction departs from germline at one end; a sequencing error may be responsible. The rearrangement uses TRBV5-1 and TRBJ1-4; the D gene is possibly TRBD1 (6 bases). The CDR3 is 16 amino acids. Germline loops: CDR1 SGHRS, CDR2 YFSETQ. For the CDR3, the DNA is TGCACCAGCAGCTTGGGAGTCGGGGGCGCGGGTGAAAAACTGTTTTTT. Protein: CTSSLGVGGAGEKLFF. The variable domain in full, with the rest retrieved from reference TRBV5-1 and TRBJ1-4, is KAGVTQTPRYLIKTRGQQVTLSCSPISGHRSVSWYQQTPGQGLQFLFEYFSETQRNKGNFPGRFSGRQFSNSRSEMNVSTLELGDSALYLCTSSLGVGGAGEKLFFGSGTQLSVL.

Remarks on this clonotype: A much larger clone differs from this one at a single base, so this may be a read error. The rearrangement joins TRBV4-2 to TRBJ2-7, with 8 positions matching TRBD2. The V and J ends lost 4 bases and 0 bases, in that order; junction bases with no gene match: 8. CDR3 length: 16 amino acids. Per the germline V gene, CDR1 is LGHNA and CDR2 is YNFKEQ. CDR3 bases: TGTGCCAGCAGCCGTTCTAGCGGGTGGTCCTCCTACGAGCAGTACTTC. This encodes CASSRSSGWSSYEQYF.

To note about this clonotype: Likely a read error: the CDR3 ends without its conserved phenylalanine or tryptophan. The CDR3 is CASSLGVFSGANVLTS. DNA for the CDR3: TGTGCCAGCAGTTTAGGGGTTTTCTCTGGGGCCAACGTCCTGACTTCC. V gene TRBV11-2 combines with J gene TRBJ2-6, with D tentatively TRBD1 (5 bases). The germline CDR1 and CDR2 sequences are SGHAT and FQNNGV. The CDR3 sequence is 16 residues long.

As to this clonotype: No conserved phenylalanine or tryptophan is present at the end of the CDR3, so a read error is the likely explanation. The rearrangement uses TRBV11-2 and TRBJ2-5, with D unresolved. Trimming took off 4 bases at V and 4 bases at J, with 10 bases between the two ends. Germline assignment: CDR1 SGHAT and CDR2 FQNNGV. This CDR3 is built from 13 residues. Here the CDR3 DNA reads TGTGCCAGCAGCTCAAGCATCAGAGAGACCCAGTACTCC. Translated: CASSSSIRETQYS.

Points on this clonotype: A much larger clone lies a single base off, so this may be a read error. DNA for the CDR3: TGTGCCAGCAACTCCTCCGGGACTAGCCCCAATGAGCAGTTCTTC. This sequence encodes CASNSSGTSPNEQFF. This chain joins TRBV7-9 and TRBJ2-1; 9 bases are a match to TRBD2. V dropped 7 bases and J dropped 6; count of bases not matched to a gene: 10. The CDR3 is 15 amino acids. The germline gives CDR1 SEHNR, CDR2 FQNEAQ (reference sequence).

The sample holds one count of this clonotype. Without the conserved terminal phenylalanine or tryptophan, this CDR3 likely stems from a read error. The rearrangement uses TRBV11-2 and TRBJ2-3, with TRBD2 as a possible D gene (5 bases). The CDR3 is 17 residues long. Germline V CDR1 and CDR2: SGHAT, FQNNGV. The CDR3 nucleotides are TGTGCCAGCAGCCTCAGTGGTATAGCGAGGGTGGCAGATAAGCAGTATCTT. Amino acids: CASSLSGIARVADKQYL.

This clonotype came up many times. The chain uses TRBV6-1 and TRBJ2-5, with no clear D. The CDR3 is 15 amino acids. The germline V and J ends were trimmed by 5 bases and 4 bases, with 17 bases remaining between them. The germline V gene encodes CDR1 MNHNS and CDR2 SASEGT. CDR3 loop: CASSPATHSRETQYF. The DNA of the CDR3 is TGTGCCAGCAGTCCCGCGACCCATTCCCGAGAGACCCAGTACTTC.

The chain recombines TRBV6-2 or TRBV6-3 with TRBJ2-5, with TRBD2 identical over 9 bases. The V segment lost 6 bases and the J segment 5 bases; nucleotides outside the gene matches: 22. This CDR3 has 19 residues. The germline V gene encodes CDR1 MNHEY and CDR2 SVGEGT. CDR3 sequence (DNA): TGTGCCAGCAGCTCCTGCGGTATTAGCGGGAGTTCTACTTGGGAGACCCAGTACTTC. Amino acids: CASSSCGISGSSTWETQYF.

A remark on this clonotype: Just one base apart from a much larger clone, this may be a read error. This chain links TRBV6-1 with TRBJ1-1; D is unresolved. This CDR3 has 13 amino acids. Per the germline V gene, CDR1 is MNHNS and CDR2 is SASEGT. CDR3 DNA sequence: TGTTCCAGCAGTGAAACGCCGGGCCTTCAAGCTTTCTTT. Translating gives CSSSETPGLQAFF.

Concerning this clonotype: The junction departs from the called germline gene at one end, perhaps through a read error. The chain carries TRBV28 and TRBJ2-7; D unresolved. Germline-derived CDR1 and CDR2 are MDHEN and SYDVKM. The CDR3 length is 11 residues. As DNA, the CDR3 is TGTGCCAGCAGTTTATCATACGAGAAGTACTTC. It specifies CASSLSYEKYF.

This clonotype was detected ten times or more. V usage is TRBV29-1 and J usage is TRBJ2-3; unclear D gene. Germline V gene lookup returns CDR1 SQVTM and CDR2 ANQGSEA. The ends were cut back, 5 bases at V and 2 bases at J, with 11 bases in the middle. The CDR3 sequence is 13 residues long. The CDR3 reads CSVLTGSTDTQYF. The CDR3 coding sequence is TGCAGCGTTTTAACGGGTTCCACAGATACGCAGTATTTT.

Worth noting for this clonotype: One base away lies a much larger clone, so this may be a sequencing read error. The chain recombines TRBV12-3 or TRBV12-4 with TRBJ1-2; D unclear. The CDR3 consists of 12 residues. CDR3 loop: CSSSLRGYGYTF. In nucleotides, the CDR3 is TGTTCCAGCAGTTTGCGGGGCTATGGCTACACCTTC.